This T cell receptor beta chain was captured by sequencing in a study of blood T cell repertoires in COVID-19. The overall study: T cells, B-cell-depleted T cells, or PBMCs supplied cDNA or gDNA.

TCRdb keeps only in-frame clones here, not all; method: immunoSEQ multiplex PCR. The sample shows over 200,000 clones, roughly 85% of them seen only once. The length of the CDR3 is 14 residues. Germline V gives CDR1 GTSNPN, CDR2 SVGIG (reference sequence). Trimming removed 2 bases at V and 1 base at J, with 12 bases between. The genes are TRBV30 and TRBJ2-7; D possibly corresponds to TRBD2 (6 bases). This receptor was taken from a man aged 25 to 40 who had recovered from COVID-19. Sequenced input: peripheral blood. This CDR3 is CAWSPGLPSYEQYF. In DNA, the CDR3 is TGTGCCTGGAGTCCGGGACTTCCTTCCTACGAGCAGTACTTC. Complete variable domain (other parts from reference TRBV30 and TRBJ2-7): SQTIHQWPATLVQPVGSPLSLECTVEGTSNPNLYWYRQAAGRGLQLLFYSVGIGQISSEVPQNLSASRPQDRQFILSSKKLLLSDSGFYLCAWSPGLPSYEQYFGPGTRLTVT.